This T cell receptor beta chain is drawn from a study of blood T cells in healthy people across ages. General study results and limits: Across samples, TCR beta diversity tracked strongly with naive T cell percentage.

PCR was performed a second time for about 6 to 12 cycles using a sample-barcoded 5' primer and a J-beta primer mix. TCRdb reprocessed the 5' RACE reads with MiXCR, giving one entry per CDR3 protein. The sample lists 950,000 to 1,200,000 distinct CDR3 sequences, 35% to 40% occurring once. As to this clonotype: Its target is not known. At one end, the junction sequence differs from germline, possibly due to a read error.

The germline V gene encodes CDR1 SGHKS and CDR2 YYEKEE (reference sequence). This CDR3 has 15 residues. The sequenced sample was blood. The chain combines TRBV5-5 with TRBJ1-5, with D possibly TRBD1 on 5 matching bases. This clonotype was sampled from a man between 18 and 35 years old in good health. CDR3 protein: CASSLQGGSNQPQNF. The CDR3 region has the DNA TGTGCCAGCAGCCTTCAGGGCGGTAGCAATCAGCCCCAGAATTTT.